This T cell receptor beta chain was recovered during a study of T cells in narcolepsy. Libraries were prepared by immunoSEQ multiplex PCR; TCRdb keeps only in-frame clonotypes and omits some of them. The sample contains about 18,000 clones, over 75% of which appear only once. The CDR3 has 15 residues. Trimming pared 5 bases from V and 8 bases from J, leaving 19 bases between. In germline, CDR1 is SGHNT, CDR2 YYREEE (reference sequence). The sample taken for sequencing was memory (CD45RA-) CD4+ T cells from blood. The chain couples TRBV5-4 to TRBJ1-4; the D gene is possibly TRBD1 (5 bases). This receptor was taken from a human donor in good health. DNA of the CDR3: TGTGCCAGCAGTCGAGCCCAGGGAGTGGGAGAAAAACTGTTTTTT. Translating it yields CASSRAQGVGEKLFF.